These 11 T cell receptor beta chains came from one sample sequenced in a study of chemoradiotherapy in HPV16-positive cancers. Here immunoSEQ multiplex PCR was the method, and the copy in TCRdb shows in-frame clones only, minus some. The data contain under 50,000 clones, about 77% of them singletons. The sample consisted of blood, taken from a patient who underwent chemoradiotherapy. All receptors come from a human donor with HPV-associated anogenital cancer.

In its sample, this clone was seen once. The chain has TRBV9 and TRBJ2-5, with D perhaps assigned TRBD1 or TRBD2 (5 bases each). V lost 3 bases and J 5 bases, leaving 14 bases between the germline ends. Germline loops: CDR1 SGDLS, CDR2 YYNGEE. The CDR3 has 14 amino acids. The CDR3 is CASSAGTPLETQYF. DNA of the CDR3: TGTGCCAGCAGCGCGGGGACGCCACTGGAGACCCAGTACTTC.

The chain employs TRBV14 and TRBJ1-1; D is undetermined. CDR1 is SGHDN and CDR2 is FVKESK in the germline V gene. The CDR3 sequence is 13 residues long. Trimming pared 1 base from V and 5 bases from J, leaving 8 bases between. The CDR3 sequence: CASSQGLGTEAFF. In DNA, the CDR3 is TGTGCCAGCAGCCAAGGTTTGGGGACTGAAGCTTTCTTT.

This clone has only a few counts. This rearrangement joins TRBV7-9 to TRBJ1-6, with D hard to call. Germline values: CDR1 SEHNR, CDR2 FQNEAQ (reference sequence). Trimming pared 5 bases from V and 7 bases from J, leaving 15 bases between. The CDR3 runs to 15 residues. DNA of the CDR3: TGTGCCAGCAGCCCGTTCCTCGGGAGAAATTCACCCCTCCACTTT. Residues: CASSPFLGRNSPLHF. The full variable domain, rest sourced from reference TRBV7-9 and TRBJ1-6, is DTGVSQNPRHKITKRGQNVTFRCDPISEHNRLYWYRQTLGQGPEFLTYFQNEAQLEKSRLLSDRFSAERPKGSFSTLEIQRTEQGDSAMYLCASSPFLGRNSPLHFGNGTRLTVT.

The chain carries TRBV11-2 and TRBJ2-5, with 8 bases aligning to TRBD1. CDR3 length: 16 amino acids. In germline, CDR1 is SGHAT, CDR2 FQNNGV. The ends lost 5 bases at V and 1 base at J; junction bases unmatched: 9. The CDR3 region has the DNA TGTGCCAGCAGCCCCCCGGGGACAGGTGCCCAAGAGACCCAGTACTTC. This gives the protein CASSPPGTGAQETQYF. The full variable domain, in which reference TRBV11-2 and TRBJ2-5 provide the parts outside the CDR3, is EAGVAQSPRYKIIEKRQSVAFWCNPISGHATLYWYQQILGQGPKLLIQFQNNGVVDDSQLPKDRFSAERLKGVDSTLKIQPAKLEDSAVYLCASSPPGTGAQETQYFGPGTRLLVL.

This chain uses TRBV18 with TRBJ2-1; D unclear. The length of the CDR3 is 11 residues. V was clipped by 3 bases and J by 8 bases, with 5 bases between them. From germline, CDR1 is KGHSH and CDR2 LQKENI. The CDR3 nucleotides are TGTGCCAGCTCACCTTTCGATGAGCAGTTCTTC. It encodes CASSPFDEQFF.

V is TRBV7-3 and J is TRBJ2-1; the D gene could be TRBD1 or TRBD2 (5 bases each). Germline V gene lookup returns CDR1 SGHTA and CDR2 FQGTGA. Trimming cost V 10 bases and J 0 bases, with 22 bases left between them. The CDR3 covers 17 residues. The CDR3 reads CATRGSSISSSYNEQFF. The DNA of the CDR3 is TGTGCCACCCGGGGCAGTTCCATCTCCTCCTCCTACAATGAGCAGTTCTTC.

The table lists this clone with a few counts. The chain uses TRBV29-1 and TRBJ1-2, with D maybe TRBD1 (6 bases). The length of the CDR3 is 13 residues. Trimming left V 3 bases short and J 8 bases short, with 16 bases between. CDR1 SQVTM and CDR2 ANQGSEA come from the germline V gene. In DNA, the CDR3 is TGCAGCGTTGATAATTTCGGGGGCGCGGGCTACACCTTC. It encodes CSVDNFGGAGYTF.

Here the CDR3 DNA reads TGTGCCAGTAGTCAAGGCCTCAACCTCAATTCACCCCTCCACTTT. Protein sequence: CASSQGLNLNSPLHF. The chain is built from TRBV19 and TRBJ1-6; D is uncertain. The CDR3 spans 15 residues. Per the germline V gene, CDR1 is LNHDA and CDR2 is SQIVND (reference sequence). Trimming took 5 bases from V and 7 from J, leaving 15 bases between them.

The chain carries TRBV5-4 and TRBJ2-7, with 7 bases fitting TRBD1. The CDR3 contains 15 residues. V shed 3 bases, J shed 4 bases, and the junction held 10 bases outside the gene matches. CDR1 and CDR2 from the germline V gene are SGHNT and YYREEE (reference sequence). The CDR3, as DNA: TGTGCCAGCAGCTCCCCCCGGGACAGCATTTACGAGCAGTACTTC. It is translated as CASSSPRDSIYEQYF. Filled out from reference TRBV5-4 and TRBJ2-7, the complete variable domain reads ETGVTQSPTHLIKTRGQQVTLRCSSQSGHNTVSWYQQALGQGPQFIFQYYREEENGRGNFPPRFSGLQFPNYSSELNVNALELDDSALYLCASSSPRDSIYEQYFGPGTRLTVT.

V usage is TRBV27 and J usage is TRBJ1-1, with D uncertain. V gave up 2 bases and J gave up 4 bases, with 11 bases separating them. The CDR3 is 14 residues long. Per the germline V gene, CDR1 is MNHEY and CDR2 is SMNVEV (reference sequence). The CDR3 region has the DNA TGTGCCAGCAGTTTAAAGGACGGGATCACTGAAGCTTTCTTT. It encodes CASSLKDGITEAFF.

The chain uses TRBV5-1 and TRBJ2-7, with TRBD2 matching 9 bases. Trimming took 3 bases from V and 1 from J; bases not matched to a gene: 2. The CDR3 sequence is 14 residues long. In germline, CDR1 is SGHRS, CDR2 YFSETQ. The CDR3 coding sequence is TGCGCCAGCAGCTCTAGCGGGGTTTCCTACGAGCAGTACTTC. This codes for CASSSSGVSYEQYF.